The clone carrying this T cell receptor (beta chain) was counted a few times. Its antigen is unknown. TCRdb processed the 5' RACE reads anew with MiXCR; each CDR3 protein has one entry. The table shows around 280,000 distinct CDR3 sequences, with about 8.3% occurring only once. These data come from a study of identical twins. CDR1 is KGHSH and CDR2 is LQKENI in the germline V gene. V was pared by 5 bases and J by 3 bases, with 10 bases between. CDR3 length: 13 residues. Study-level findings and limits: It was out-of-frame TCR alpha sharing in monozygotic twins that models underestimated. The same donors were not followed; conclusions instead depended on cross-sectional statistical analysis.

This sample also appeared in a second study, on yellow fever vaccine responses in identical twins. That work contributes: After vaccination, twins' T cell response reportedly seemed partly convergent, partly personalized.

The J gene is TRBJ1-1, the V gene TRBV18; unclear D gene. The source material was memory (CD45RO+) T cells sorted from blood. The receptor's source is a woman between 18 and 29 years old in good health. The CDR3 loop is CASSVERDTEAFF. CDR3 in DNA: TGTGCCAGCTCAGTCGAAAGGGACACTGAAGCTTTCTTT.